A selection of T cell receptor beta chains follows, all from one sample in a study of CD8 T cells in ankylosing spondylitis. MiXCR, run by TCRdb on the 5' RACE reads, gives a single entry per CDR3 protein. The sample consists of 180,000 or so distinct CDR3 sequences, around 10% of them appearing once. Sequencing input: blood, either unsorted or a sorted T cell fraction (not recorded which). These receptors were obtained from a male donor with ankylosing spondylitis or in good health (not recorded which). Each CDR3 is given without its conserved first and last residue. The order of the fields is V gene, J gene, CDR3 protein.

TRBV3-1	TRBJ1-6	ASSPHQNSPLH
TRBV24-1	TRBJ1-2	ATSDQSYGYT
TRBV29-1	TRBJ1-4	SVRGRSDEKLF
TRBV6-5	TRBJ2-1	ASSSPPVNNEQF
TRBV29-1	TRBJ1-1	CGGGTEAF
TRBV7-2	TRBJ2-1	ASRWDIDEQF
TRBV3-1	TRBJ2-3	ASTHSSTTDTQY
TRBV29-1	TRBJ2-5	SGTGWETQY
TRBV29-1	TRBJ1-4	SSTPNRTTNEKLF
TRBV9	TRBJ2-7	ASSVGRGDRHEQY
TRBV7-9	TRBJ2-5	ASSRAGGETQY
TRBV6-5	TRBJ1-4	ASSYTQGYDEKLF
TRBV10-2	TRBJ2-2	ASGGLLGGNTGELF
TRBV3-1	TRBJ2-7	ASRPPRGEQY
TRBV2	TRBJ2-7	ASSDRISSYEQY
TRBV27	TRBJ1-5	ASSSGQNGGQPQH
TRBV12-3/TRBV12-4	TRBJ2-1	ASSLRGQF
TRBV9	TRBJ2-7	ASNTGSSSYEQY
TRBV10-2	TRBJ2-3	ASSDGVEDTQY
TRBV6-1	TRBJ2-7	ASSGDGSYEQY
TRBV19	TRBJ1-5	ASSIAGRNNQPQH
TRBV6-5	TRBJ1-1	ASSYSTGNTEAF
TRBV20-1	TRBJ1-2	SARRQGANYGYT
TRBV7-2	TRBJ1-2	ASSPTTEAFGYT
TRBV2	TRBJ2-1	ASSGLYNEQF
TRBV5-4	TRBJ2-1	ASSLGLAGEQF
TRBV25-1	TRBJ2-7	ASRTYNEQY
TRBV5-1	TRBJ2-7	ASSLRALAGGRYEQY
TRBV5-1	TRBJ1-1	ASSVAYRDMNTEAF
TRBV5-1	TRBJ2-5	ASSLGTVQETQY
TRBV5-6	TRBJ2-1	ASSFLAQNHNEQF
TRBV6-1	TRBJ2-4	ASSGQGGGNIQY
TRBV4-3	TRBJ1-6	ASSQEWSYRPASPLH
TRBV6-1	TRBJ1-1	ASRDTEAF
TRBV11-3	TRBJ1-6	ASSSGPEDSPLH
TRBV12-3/TRBV12-4	TRBJ2-7	ASSSGPTSSYEQY
TRBV27	TRBJ2-5	ASSLSSFRGTETQY
TRBV6-2/TRBV6-3	TRBJ2-7	ASTSGDSSYEQY
TRBV5-1	TRBJ2-2	ASSLAVQGTGELF
TRBV20-1	TRBJ1-3	SARDQTRGISGNTIY
TRBV4-1	TRBJ1-2	ASSQGENGYGYT
TRBV15	TRBJ2-2	ATSLRMTISTGELF
TRBV5-4	TRBJ1-1	ASSSRGANTEAF
TRBV5-1	TRBJ1-4	ASSLNQGDEKLF
TRBV12-3/TRBV12-4	TRBJ2-1	ASSLISDEQF
TRBV6-1	TRBJ1-6	ASSARVIMDSPLH
TRBV12-3/TRBV12-4	TRBJ1-4	ASSPGTDPAKLF
TRBV9	TRBJ2-1	ASSVPSGPKF
TRBV5-6	TRBJ2-1	ASSLGQGDQTRSYNEQF
TRBV7-8	TRBJ2-2	ASSLRAVGLGTGELF
TRBV7-9	TRBJ2-1	ASSGPGQGSYNEQF
TRBV20-1	TRBJ2-2	SANGGLAGPTGELF
TRBV7-2	TRBJ2-7	ASSRDFYEQY
TRBV12-3/TRBV12-4	TRBJ2-7	ASSVGHLYEQY